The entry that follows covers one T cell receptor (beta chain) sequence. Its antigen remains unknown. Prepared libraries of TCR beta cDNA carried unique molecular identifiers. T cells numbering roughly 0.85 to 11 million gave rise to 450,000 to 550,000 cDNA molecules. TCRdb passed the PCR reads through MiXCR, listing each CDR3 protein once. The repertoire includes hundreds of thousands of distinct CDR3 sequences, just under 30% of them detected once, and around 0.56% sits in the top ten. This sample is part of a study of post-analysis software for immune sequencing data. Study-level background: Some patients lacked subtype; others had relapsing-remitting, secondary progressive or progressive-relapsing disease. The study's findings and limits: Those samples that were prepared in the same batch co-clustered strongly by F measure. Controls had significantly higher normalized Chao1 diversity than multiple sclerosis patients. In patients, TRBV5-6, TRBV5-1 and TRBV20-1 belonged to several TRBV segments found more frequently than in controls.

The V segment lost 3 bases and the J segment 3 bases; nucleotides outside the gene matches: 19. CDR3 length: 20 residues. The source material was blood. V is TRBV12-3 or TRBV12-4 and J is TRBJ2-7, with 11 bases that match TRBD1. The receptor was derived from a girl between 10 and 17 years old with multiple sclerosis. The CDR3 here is CASSFGVEFGGGTGGYEQYF. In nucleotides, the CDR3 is TGTGCCAGCAGTTTTGGTGTAGAATTTGGTGGGGGGACAGGGGGCTACGAGCAGTACTTC.